The 17 T cell receptor beta chains given below trace back to one sample, sequenced in a study of blood T cells in healthy people across ages. A sample-barcoded 5' primer and a J-beta primer mix were used in a second PCR of roughly 7 to 11 cycles. One entry per CDR3 protein results from TCRdb running MiXCR on the 5' RACE reads. The sample contains about 680,000 distinct CDR3 sequences, around 49% of which appear only once. The sample consisted of blood. The receptors originated from a woman aged 60 to 75 in good health.

The chain combines TRBV4-3 with TRBJ2-4; D is unresolved. Gene TRBJ2-7 matches the end of the DNA better, so the J call may be wrong. The germline CDR1 and CDR2 sequences are LGHNA and YSLEER. The CDR3 covers 14 residues. The CDR3 region is CASSQVYSNHEQYF. CDR3 nucleotides: TGCGCCAGCAGCCAAGTTTACAGTAACCACGAGCAGTACTTC.

This clonotype has just a few counts. The rearrangement joins TRBV20-1 to TRBJ2-4; the D is unclear. The CDR3 has 15 amino acids. The germline CDR1 and CDR2 sequences are DFQATT and SNEGSKA (reference sequence). The V end was cut by 6 bases, the J end by 2 bases, with 17 bases between. Here the CDR3 reads CSAQGASRPKNIQYF. Written as DNA, the CDR3 is TGCAGTGCCCAAGGAGCTTCTCGTCCCAAAAACATTCAGTACTTC.

The V gene is TRBV6-2 or TRBV6-3, the J gene TRBJ1-6; D not resolved. Germline values: CDR1 MNHEY, CDR2 SVGEGT. The CDR3 runs 13 residues. Trimming took 10 bases from V and 3 from J, leaving 10 bases between them. The CDR3 DNA reads TGTGCCACCGGGTGGGACTATAATTCACCCCTCCACTTT. Protein sequence: CATGWDYNSPLHF.

The J gene is TRBJ2-3, the V gene TRBV7-2, with D tentatively TRBD2 (6 bases). The CDR3 contains 13 residues. Germline lookup yields CDR1 SGHTA and CDR2 FQGNSA. V lost 6 bases and J lost 6, with 13 bases in between. CDR3 protein: CASSRGRLDTQYF. The CDR3 coding sequence is TGTGCCAGCAGTCGGGGGAGATTGGATACGCAGTATTTT.

There are many counts of this clonotype. The V gene is TRBV7-2, the J gene TRBJ2-7; no firm D call. The CDR3 is 11 residues long. V was shortened by 2 bases and J by 3 bases, with 2 bases between the two germline ends. Germline V gene sequence: CDR1 SGHTA, CDR2 FQGNSA. The CDR3 sequence: CASSLHYEQYF. The CDR3 DNA reads TGTGCCAGCAGCTTACACTACGAGCAGTACTTC.

As regards this clonotype: One base away lies a much larger clone, so this may be a sequencing read error. J is TRBJ2-7 and V is TRBV2; D is undetermined. The V gene's germline CDR1 is SNHLY and CDR2 FYNNEI. This CDR3 has 12 residues. DNA for the CDR3: TGTGTCAGCAGAGGACGGAACTACGAGCAGTACTTC. Translated: CVSRGRNYEQYF.

The chain combines TRBV11-1 with TRBJ2-1, with TRBD2 identical over 8 bases. The J call may be wrong; the DNA end is better matched by TRBJ2-7. The CDR3 spans 15 residues. Germline-derived CDR1 and CDR2 are SGHAT and FQDESV (reference sequence). The CDR3 coding sequence is TGTGCCAGCAGCTCGGGACTAGTGTCCTACAATGAGCAGTACTTC. Its translation: CASSSGLVSYNEQYF.

This clonotype was detected only once. The V gene is TRBV4-1, the J gene TRBJ2-1; 7 positions match TRBD2. Germline assignment: CDR1 MGHRA and CDR2 YSYEKL. V lost 3 bases and J lost 5; bases outside the gene matches: 13. The CDR3 loop spans 17 amino acids. The CDR3: CASSHDLSLADNNEQFF. DNA of the CDR3: TGCGCCAGCAGCCACGATCTAAGTCTAGCGGACAACAATGAGCAGTTCTTC.

The CDR3 spells CASSEYEPNRLETQYF. CDR3 bases: TGTGCCAGCAGTGAATATGAGCCTAATCGCTTGGAGACCCAGTACTTC. The genes are TRBV25-1 and TRBJ2-5; D is ambiguous. Germline-derived CDR1 and CDR2 are MGHDK and SYGVNS. This CDR3 region has 16 residues. Between the trimmed V and J ends, which lost 0 bases and 5 bases, there was a span of 16 bases.

In its sample, this clonotype was seen a few times. The rearrangement joins TRBV10-3 to TRBJ2-5, with a weak D call TRBD1 (5 bases). The V gene lost 3 bases and the J gene lost 2 bases, with 7 bases spanning the gap. In germline, CDR1 is ENHRY, CDR2 SYGVKD. The CDR3 length is 13 residues. Here the CDR3 reads CAISEGAQETQYF. The CDR3 DNA follows: TGTGCCATCAGTGAAGGGGCGCAAGAGACCCAGTACTTC.

Turning to this clonotype: The junction departs from germline at one end; a sequencing error may be responsible. The chain couples TRBV15 to TRBJ1-2; D gene unclear. The CDR3 totals 15 residues. Germline V gene lookup returns CDR1 LNHNV and CDR2 YYDKDF (reference sequence). This CDR3 reads CVTSRDFDNYYGYTF. In nucleotides, the CDR3 is TGTGTCACCAGCAGAGATTTCGACAACTACTATGGCTACACCTTC. Complete variable domain (other parts from reference TRBV15 and TRBJ1-2): DAMVIQNPRYQVTQFGKPVTLSCSQTLNHNVMYWYQQKSSQAPKLLFHYYDKDFNNEADTPDNFQSRRPNTSFCFLDIRSPGLGDTAMYLCVTSRDFDNYYGYTFGSGTRLTVV.

The chain joins TRBV7-8 to TRBJ2-4; 8 nucleotides match TRBD1. Gene TRBJ2-7 matches the end of the DNA better, so the J call may be wrong. CDR1 is SGHVS, CDR2 FQNEAQ, per germline. The CDR3 covers 15 residues. CDR3 DNA sequence: TGTGCCAGCAGCTTAAACCAGGGGGCCTCCTACGAGCAGTACTTC. Residues: CASSLNQGASYEQYF.

The V and J genes are TRBV6-5 and TRBJ2-5; 9 bases match TRBD1. The CDR3 consists of 15 residues. Germline CDR1 and CDR2: MNHEY and SVGAGI. Trimming took 4 bases from V and 11 from J; bases not matched to a gene: 14. The CDR3 DNA reads as TGTGCCAGCAGTTCCGCCGGACAGGGGAACAATGAGCAGTACTTC. Residues: CASSSAGQGNNEQYF.

V is TRBV28 and J is TRBJ1-2; 9 nucleotides agree with TRBD1. CDR3 size: 15 residues. In germline, CDR1 is MDHEN, CDR2 SYDVKM. V lost 7 bases, J lost 5 bases, and 11 bases stayed unmatched. The chain's CDR3 is CASTPSRTGAYGYTF. As DNA, the CDR3 is TGTGCCAGCACCCCTTCCCGGACAGGGGCTTATGGCTACACCTTC.

This chain connects TRBV5-1 to TRBJ2-5; 8 bases agree with TRBD1. Germline V gives CDR1 SGHRS, CDR2 YFSETQ. Trimming took 4 bases from V and 11 from J; bases not matched to a gene: 16. CDR3 length: 15 amino acids. This chain's CDR3 is CASSAGQGGYNEQYF. In nucleotides, the CDR3 is TGCGCCAGCAGCGCCGGACAGGGAGGATACAATGAGCAGTACTTC.

This chain links TRBV2 with TRBJ2-7; 9 bases fit TRBD2. The CDR3 is 14 residues long. V gave up 5 bases and J gave up 3 bases; unmatched junction bases: 5. The germline V gene encodes CDR1 SNHLY and CDR2 FYNNEI. The DNA of the CDR3 is TGTGCCAGCAGTCCGCCGACTAGCGGCTACGAGCAGTACTTC. It translates to CASSPPTSGYEQYF.

The chain carries TRBV4-2 and TRBJ1-2, with TRBD1 identical over 8 bases. V dropped 1 base and J dropped 3; count of bases not matched to a gene: 4. The CDR3 totals 15 residues. CDR1 is LGHNA and CDR2 is YNFKEQ in the germline V gene. CDR3 nucleotide sequence: TGTGCCAGCAGCCAAGGCGGACAGGGCGACTATGGCTACACCTTC. It codes for CASSQGGQGDYGYTF.